Listed below are T cell receptor beta chains from one sample, sequenced in a study of glioma-infiltrating T cells. MiXCR, run by TCRdb on the multiplex PCR reads, gives a single entry per CDR3 protein. The table lists under 200,000 distinct CDR3 sequences, 32% of them singletons. Sequencing was performed on glioma tissue, nonneoplastic brain tissue, or PBMCs (not recorded which). Receptors were obtained from a human donor with low-grade glioma or glioblastoma, undergoing nonglioma brain surgery, or in good health (not recorded which). The CDR3 runs from the conserved cysteine through the conserved F or W. A D gene is named only where the DNA matches it firmly. Size tells how often a clone was seen (once, few, many) or the class of an expanded clone, and some rows leave it out.

j_gene | abundance | d_gene | v_gene | CDR3nt | CDR3aa
TRBJ1-2 | many | . | TRBV27 | TGTGCCAGCTCCGACAGGATACCCTATGGCTACACCTTC | CASSDRIPYGYTF
TRBJ1-5 | . | . | TRBV25-1 | TGTGCCAGCAGTGGGAAAGGGTACTATCAGCCCCAGCATTTT | CASSGKGYYQPQHF
TRBJ2-5 | . | . | TRBV11-1 | TGTGCCAGCAGCTTAGCGGGGGGGCGCATGGAGACCCAGTACTTC | CASSLAGGRMETQYF
TRBJ2-5 | many | . | TRBV6-1 | TGTGCCAGCAGGGGACCTACAGAGAAGGAGACCCAGTACTTC | CASRGPTEKETQYF
TRBJ2-1 | many | . | TRBV27 | TGTGCCAGCAGTTTATTGCAGAACAATGAGCAGTTCTTC | CASSLLQNNEQFF
TRBJ1-1 | many | . | TRBV7-9 | TGTGCCAGCAGCTTAGCAGGGGGGTTCACTGAAGCTTTCTTT | CASSLAGGFTEAFF
TRBJ2-7 | few | . | TRBV29-1 | TGCAGCGTTAGGGGGACACTCTCCTACGAGCAGTACTTC | CSVRGTLSYEQYF
TRBJ2-3 | . | TRBD2 | TRBV18 | TGCGCCAGCTCACCTAACCGGGGAGGGGTCACAGATACGCAGTATTTT | CASSPNRGGVTDTQYF
TRBJ1-4 | many | . | TRBV27 | TGTGCCAGCAGTCCGAGGACAGTTAATGAAAAACTGTTTTTT | CASSPRTVNEKLFF
TRBJ1-1 | . | . | TRBV19 | TGTGCCAGCGGCAGGGAGGCGAGCACTGAAGCTTTCTTT | CASGREASTEAFF
TRBJ2-7 | many | . | TRBV27 | TGTGCCAGCGGGCCGGGAAGCTCCTACGAGCAGTACTTC | CASGPGSSYEQYF
TRBJ2-3 | . | . | TRBV12-3/TRBV12-4 | TGTGCCAGCAGTTTTAGCGCTAGCACAGATACGCAGTATTTT | CASSFSASTDTQYF
TRBJ2-5 | . | TRBD2 | TRBV11-2 | TGTGCCAGCAAAACCGGGACTAGCGGAGAGAGCCAGTACTTC | CASKTGTSGESQYF
TRBJ1-1 | . | . | TRBV5-1 | TGCGCCAGCCGGAGGGAACGCAACACTGAAGCTTTCTTT | CASRRERNTEAFF
TRBJ2-5 | many | TRBD2 | TRBV7-2 | TGTGCCAGCAGCCTCCGGACTAGCGGGGCGTTTGTGACCCAGTACTTC | CASSLRTSGAFVTQYF
TRBJ1-1 | few | . | TRBV5-1 | TGCGCCAGCAGCCCCGGGCCAATCTCCAGGAGCACTGAAGCTTTCTTT | CASSPGPISRSTEAFF
TRBJ2-7 | . | . | TRBV7-9 | TGTGCCAGCAGCTTAAGGACAAGGCGCTACGAGCAGTACTTC | CASSLRTRRYEQYF
TRBJ2-7 | . | . | TRBV9 | TGTGCCAGCAGCGTAGATGCTAAGCCCTACGAGCAGTACTTC | CASSVDAKPYEQYF
TRBJ1-3 | . | . | TRBV28 | TGTGCCAGCAGTTCCTCCGGTCAACAGGCGAGGGGAGACACCATATATTTT | CASSSSGQQARGDTIYF
TRBJ2-5 | . | TRBD2 | TRBV11-2 | TGTGCCAGCAGCTTAATGGCGGGACTACAAGAGACCCAGTACTTC | CASSLMAGLQETQYF
TRBJ2-7 | . | TRBD2 | TRBV25-1 | TGTGCCAGCAGTATCCCGGGACTAGCGTTCGGCGAGCAGTACTTC | CASSIPGLAFGEQYF
TRBJ1-4 | . | TRBD1 | TRBV11-3 | TGTGCCAACAGCCGGGACAGGGGGCCTGAAAAACTGTTTTTT | CANSRDRGPEKLFF
TRBJ2-7 | . | TRBD1 | TRBV6-5 | TGTGCCAGCAGTCCACCCCCGGGACAGGAACCCTACGAGCAGTACTTC | CASSPPPGQEPYEQYF
TRBJ2-3 | many | . | TRBV20-1 | TGCAGTGCTAAGCACACAGATACGCAGTATTTT | CSAKHTDTQYF
TRBJ1-1 | many | . | TRBV12-3/TRBV12-4 | TGTGCCAGCAGTTTATTTCTGACCGAAGCTTTCTTT | CASSLFLTEAFF
TRBJ2-3 | many | . | TRBV2 | TGTGCCAGCAGTGAAGGGACTTTCGATAGCACAGATACGCAGTATTTT | CASSEGTFDSTDTQYF
TRBJ1-4 | many | . | TRBV28 | TGTGCCAGCAGTACCCAGGGGTCTAATGAAAAACTGTTTTTT | CASSTQGSNEKLFF
TRBJ1-2 | . | . | TRBV6-1 | TGTGCCAGCAGCACCACTCCGGTGGGCTACACCTTC | CASSTTPVGYTF
TRBJ2-7 | many | TRBD2 | TRBV7-9 | TGTGCCAGCAGCCCCCTAGCGGGTTCCCCCTACGAGCAGTACTTC | CASSPLAGSPYEQYF
TRBJ1-2 | few | . | TRBV3-1 | TGTGCCAGCAGCCAAGCCTCCCAGGGTGGCTACACCTTC | CASSQASQGGYTF
TRBJ1-6 | . | . | TRBV27 | TGTGCCAGCAGCCGAGAGGGACCGCCAAATTCACCCCTCCACTTT | CASSREGPPNSPLHF
TRBJ2-7 | . | . | TRBV27 | TGTGCCAGCAGTCCTTCCGACTCCAGCTCCTACGAGCAGTACTTC | CASSPSDSSSYEQYF
TRBJ1-4 | few | . | TRBV12-3/TRBV12-4 | TGTGCCAGCAGTCCCGAGGGGTCTGAAAAACTGTTTTTT | CASSPEGSEKLFF
TRBJ1-2 | many | . | TRBV12-3/TRBV12-4 | TGTGCCAGCAGTTCTTACAGTAACTATGGCTACACCTTC | CASSSYSNYGYTF
TRBJ2-6 | . | TRBD2 | TRBV28 | TGTGCCAGCAGTTTATTAAGGCCGGGAGGGATTTATGGGGCCAACGTCCTGACTTTC | CASSLLRPGGIYGANVLTF
TRBJ2-1 | many | TRBD2 | TRBV28 | TGTGCCAGCAGACTTACTAGCGGGGCGAGCTCCTACAATGAGCAGTTCTTC | CASRLTSGASSYNEQFF
TRBJ2-3 | many | . | TRBV18 | TGTGCCAGCTCAGCCCTCAGCGGGTCAACCACAGATACGCAGTATTTT | CASSALSGSTTDTQYF
TRBJ1-2 | many | . | TRBV18 | TGTGCCAGCTCGCCCCGGGACACAACTAACTATGGCTACACCTTC | CASSPRDTTNYGYTF
TRBJ1-1 | many | . | TRBV7-9 | TGTGCCAGCAGCCCCAGCGGGGATATGGACGCTTTCTTT | CASSPSGDMDAFF
TRBJ2-7 | many | . | TRBV4-1 | TGCGCCAGCAGCCAAGCGGGGGTAGACTACGAGCAGTACTTC | CASSQAGVDYEQYF
TRBJ2-2 | . | . | TRBV7-2 | TGTGCCAGCAGTTTCGTACAACAGCTCGCCGGGGAGCTGTTTTTT | CASSFVQQLAGELFF
TRBJ2-3 | . | . | TRBV5-4 | TGTGCCAGCAGCACACCTAGCACAGATACGCAGTATTTT | CASSTPSTDTQYF
TRBJ1-5 | . | TRBD1 | TRBV3-1 | TGTGCTGAGGGGGCCCTGAATCAGCCCCAGCATTTT | CAEGALNQPQHF
TRBJ1-5 | few | . | TRBV6-5 | TGTGCCAGCAGCGTAGGGCCAGGGGAGCCCCAGCATTTT | CASSVGPGEPQHF
TRBJ2-2 | . | TRBD2 | TRBV4-2 | TGTGCCAGCAGCCAAGAGCCTAGCGGGGTGGGTTCCGGGGAGCTGTTTTTT | CASSQEPSGVGSGELFF
TRBJ2-7 | few | . | TRBV30 | TGTGCCTGGAGTCGATCGGACGAGCAGTACTTC | CAWSRSDEQYF